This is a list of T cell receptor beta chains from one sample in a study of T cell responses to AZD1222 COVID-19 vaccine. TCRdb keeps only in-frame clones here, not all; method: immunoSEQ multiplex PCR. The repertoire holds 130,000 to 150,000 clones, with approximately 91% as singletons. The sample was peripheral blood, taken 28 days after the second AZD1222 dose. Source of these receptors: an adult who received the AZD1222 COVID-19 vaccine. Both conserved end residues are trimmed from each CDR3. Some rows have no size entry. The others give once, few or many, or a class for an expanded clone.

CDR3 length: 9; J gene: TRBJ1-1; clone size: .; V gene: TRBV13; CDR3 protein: ASSLNTEAF
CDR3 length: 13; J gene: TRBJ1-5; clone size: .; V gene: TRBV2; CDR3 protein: ASLPGGAGNQPQH
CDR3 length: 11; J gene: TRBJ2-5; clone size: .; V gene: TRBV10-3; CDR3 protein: AISARAEETQY
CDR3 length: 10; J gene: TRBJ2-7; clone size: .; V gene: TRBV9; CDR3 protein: ASSPVGGAQY
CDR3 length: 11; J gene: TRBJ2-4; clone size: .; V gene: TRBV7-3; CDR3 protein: ASSRETGNIQY
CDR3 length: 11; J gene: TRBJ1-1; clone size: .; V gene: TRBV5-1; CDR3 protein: ASSLGPGTEAF
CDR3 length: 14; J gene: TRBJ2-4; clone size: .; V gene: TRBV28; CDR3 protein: ASRPLAGGTKNIQY
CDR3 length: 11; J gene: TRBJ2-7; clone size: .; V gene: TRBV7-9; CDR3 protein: ASSLTPPYEQY
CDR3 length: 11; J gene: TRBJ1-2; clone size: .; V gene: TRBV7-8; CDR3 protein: ASSPDGPYGYT
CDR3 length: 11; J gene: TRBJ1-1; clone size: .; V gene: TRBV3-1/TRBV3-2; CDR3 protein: ASSQQGRAEAF
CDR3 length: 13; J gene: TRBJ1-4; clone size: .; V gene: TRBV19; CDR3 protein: ASSEGQAENEKLF
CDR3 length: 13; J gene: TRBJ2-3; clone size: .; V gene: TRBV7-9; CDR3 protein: ASSLSSGGVNTQY
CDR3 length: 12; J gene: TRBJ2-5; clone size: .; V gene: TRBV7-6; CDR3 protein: ASSLEGRGETQY
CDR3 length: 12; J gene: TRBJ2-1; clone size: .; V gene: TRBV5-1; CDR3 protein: ASSLAPEGNEQF
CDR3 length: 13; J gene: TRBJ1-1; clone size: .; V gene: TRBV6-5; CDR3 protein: ASTKGDRVITEAF
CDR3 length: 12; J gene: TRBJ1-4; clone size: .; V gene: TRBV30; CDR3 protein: AWREPARNEKLF
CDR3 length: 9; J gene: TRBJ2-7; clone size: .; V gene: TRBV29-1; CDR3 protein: SVVHNYEQY
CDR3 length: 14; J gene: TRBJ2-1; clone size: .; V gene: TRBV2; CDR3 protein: ASTEGTSGGEGEQF
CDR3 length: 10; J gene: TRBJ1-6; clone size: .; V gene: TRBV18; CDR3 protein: ASSPYNSPLH
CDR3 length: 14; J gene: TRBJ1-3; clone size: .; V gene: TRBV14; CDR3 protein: ASSPWGTLSGNTIY
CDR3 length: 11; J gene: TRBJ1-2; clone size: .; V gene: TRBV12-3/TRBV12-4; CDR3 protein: ASSLGVSYGYT
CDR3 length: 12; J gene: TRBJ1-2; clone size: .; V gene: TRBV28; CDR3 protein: ASLRPGQGEGYT
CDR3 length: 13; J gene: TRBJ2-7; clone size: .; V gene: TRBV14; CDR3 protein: ASSPLGRSSYEQY
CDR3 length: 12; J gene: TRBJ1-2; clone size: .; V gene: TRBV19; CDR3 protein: ASSSWKGIYGYT
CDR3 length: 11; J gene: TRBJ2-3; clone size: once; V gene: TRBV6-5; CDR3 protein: ASSRGAGDTQY
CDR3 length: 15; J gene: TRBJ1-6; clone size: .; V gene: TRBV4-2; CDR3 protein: ASSQDNQRTYNSPLH
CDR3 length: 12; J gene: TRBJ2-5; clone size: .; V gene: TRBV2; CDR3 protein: ASSPTDSQETQY
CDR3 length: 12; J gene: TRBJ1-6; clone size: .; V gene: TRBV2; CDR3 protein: ASSDTGINSPLH
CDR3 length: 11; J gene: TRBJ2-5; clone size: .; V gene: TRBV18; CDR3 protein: ASSPLDRIEPY
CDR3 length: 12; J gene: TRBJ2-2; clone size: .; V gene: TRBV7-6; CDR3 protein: ASSPPLNTGELF
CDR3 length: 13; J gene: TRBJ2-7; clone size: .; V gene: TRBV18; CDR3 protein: ASSPRDSNSYEQY
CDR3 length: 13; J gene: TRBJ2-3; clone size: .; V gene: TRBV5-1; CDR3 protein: ASSPTGGPTDTQY
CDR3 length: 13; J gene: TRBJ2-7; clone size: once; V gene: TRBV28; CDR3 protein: ASSRAGTVSYEQY
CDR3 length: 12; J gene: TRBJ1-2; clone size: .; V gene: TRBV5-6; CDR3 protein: ASSLGVNNYGYT
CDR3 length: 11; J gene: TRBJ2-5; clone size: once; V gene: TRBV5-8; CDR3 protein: ASSRDREETQY
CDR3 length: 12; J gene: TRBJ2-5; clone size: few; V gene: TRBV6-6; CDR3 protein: ASSYPLVWETQY
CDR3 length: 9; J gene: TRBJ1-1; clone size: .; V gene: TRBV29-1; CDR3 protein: SVAEGTEAF
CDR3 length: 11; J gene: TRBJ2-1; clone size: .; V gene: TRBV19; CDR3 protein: ASSGRTYNEQF
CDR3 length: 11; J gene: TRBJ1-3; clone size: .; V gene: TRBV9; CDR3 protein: ASSGINGNTIY
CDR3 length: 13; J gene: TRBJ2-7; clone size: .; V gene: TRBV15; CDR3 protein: ATSRDPGGGLEQY
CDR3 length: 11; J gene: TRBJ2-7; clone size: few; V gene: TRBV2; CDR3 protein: ASKPSGTYEQY
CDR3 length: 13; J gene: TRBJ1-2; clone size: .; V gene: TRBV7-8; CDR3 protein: ASSLDPTVGYGYT
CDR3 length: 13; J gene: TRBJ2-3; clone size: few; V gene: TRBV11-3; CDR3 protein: ASSPDSYNTDTQY
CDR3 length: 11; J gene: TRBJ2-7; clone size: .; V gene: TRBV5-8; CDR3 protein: ASSSGQLYEQY
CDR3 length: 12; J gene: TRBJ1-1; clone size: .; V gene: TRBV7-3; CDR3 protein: ASSSGTPGTEAF
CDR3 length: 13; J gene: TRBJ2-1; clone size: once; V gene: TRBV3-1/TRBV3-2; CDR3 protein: ASSQEPRSYNEQF
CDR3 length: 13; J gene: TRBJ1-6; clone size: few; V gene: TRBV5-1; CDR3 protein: ASSRPDRVNSPLH
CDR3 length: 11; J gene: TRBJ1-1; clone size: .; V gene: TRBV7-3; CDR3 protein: ASSTSMNTEAF
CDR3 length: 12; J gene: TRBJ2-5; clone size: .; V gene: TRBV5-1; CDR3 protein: ASSLDTGVETQY
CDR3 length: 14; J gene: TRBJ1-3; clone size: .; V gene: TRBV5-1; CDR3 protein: ASSSGQGGDGNTIY
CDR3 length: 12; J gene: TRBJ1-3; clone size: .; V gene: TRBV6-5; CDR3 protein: ATRTGGFGNTIY
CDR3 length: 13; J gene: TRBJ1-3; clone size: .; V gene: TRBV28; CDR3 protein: ASSSADHSGNTIY
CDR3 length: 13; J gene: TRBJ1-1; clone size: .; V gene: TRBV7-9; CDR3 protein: ASSLYRILNTEAF
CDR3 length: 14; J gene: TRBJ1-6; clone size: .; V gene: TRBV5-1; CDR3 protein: ASSVTGRGENSPLH
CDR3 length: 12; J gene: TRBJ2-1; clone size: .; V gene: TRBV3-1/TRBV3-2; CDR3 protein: ASSRGLAFNEQF